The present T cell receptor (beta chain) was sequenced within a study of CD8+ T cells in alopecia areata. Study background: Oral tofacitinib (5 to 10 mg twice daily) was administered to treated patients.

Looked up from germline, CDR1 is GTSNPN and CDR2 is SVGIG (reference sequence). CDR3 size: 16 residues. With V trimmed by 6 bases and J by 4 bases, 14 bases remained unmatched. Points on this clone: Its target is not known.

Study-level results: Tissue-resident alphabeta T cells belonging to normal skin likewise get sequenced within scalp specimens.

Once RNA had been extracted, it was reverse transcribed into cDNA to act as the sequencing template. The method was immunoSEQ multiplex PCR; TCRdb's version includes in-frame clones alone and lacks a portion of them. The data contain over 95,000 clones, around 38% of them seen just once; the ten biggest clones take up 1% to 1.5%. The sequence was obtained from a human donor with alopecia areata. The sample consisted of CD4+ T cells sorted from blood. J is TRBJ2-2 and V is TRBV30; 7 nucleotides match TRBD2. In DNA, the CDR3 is TGTGCCTGTTGGCGACTAGCAAGGGCCAGCACCGGGGAGCTGTTTTTT. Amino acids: CACWRLARASTGELFF. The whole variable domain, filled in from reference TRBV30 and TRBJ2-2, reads SQTIHQWPATLVQPVGSPLSLECTVEGTSNPNLYWYRQAAGRGLQLLFYSVGIGQISSEVPQNLSASRPQDRQFILSSKKLLLSDSGFYLCACWRLARASTGELFFGEGSRLTVL.